These 28 T cell receptor beta chains were sequenced from one sample in a study of blood T cells in healthy people across ages. Primed by a sample-barcoded 5' primer and a J-beta primer mix, a second PCR proceeded for roughly 7 to 11 cycles. TCRdb re-called the 5' RACE reads with MiXCR, one entry per CDR3 protein. The top ten hold roughly 3.1% of the sample, which has some 850,000 distinct CDR3 sequences, 20% to 30% seen once. These data were also reused for a study on T cells of mothers and their children.

The sequenced sample was blood. The receptors were gathered from a boy aged 5-17 years in good health.

In this sample, this clonotype turned up once. This chain uses TRBV7-2 with TRBJ2-5, with D possibly called TRBD1 or TRBD2 (5 bases each). The DNA end is more similar to TRBJ2-7, so the J call may be wrong. This CDR3 spans 16 amino acids. Germline CDR1 and CDR2: SGHTA and FQGNSA. In nucleotides, the CDR3 is TGTGCCAGCAGCTTAGATCGGGGCCGTATCTCCTACGAGCAGTACTTC. Its protein is CASSLDRGRISYEQYF.

There are a few counts of this clonotype. The gene calls are TRBV12-3 or TRBV12-4 and TRBJ2-3, with 12 bases matching TRBD2. CDR3 length: 16 amino acids. J gave up 3 bases and V 7 bases, and 8 bases lay outside the gene matches. CDR3 nucleotides: TGTGCCAGCACCTGGGCTAGCGGGGGGGTAACAGATACGCAGTATTTT. Translated, it gives CASTWASGGVTDTQYF.

The chain combines TRBV12-3 or TRBV12-4 with TRBJ2-7; the D is unclear. Trimming stripped 3 bases from V and 6 bases from J, with 9 bases between. This CDR3 spans 12 amino acids. CDR3 coding DNA: TGTGCCAGCAGTTTTATAGCATCCGAGCAGTACTTC. This codes for CASSFIASEQYF.

The J gene is TRBJ2-5, the V gene TRBV7-9; TRBD2 might be the D (6 bases). V was shortened by 1 base and J by 9 bases, with 18 bases between the two germline ends. The germline V gene encodes CDR1 SEHNR and CDR2 FQNEAQ (reference sequence). The CDR3 is 15 residues long. The CDR3 spells CASSLGTTHDVAQYF. Here the CDR3 DNA reads TGTGCCAGCAGCTTAGGGACTACCCACGATGTTGCCCAGTACTTC.

This clonotype has only a few counts. The chain combines TRBV29-1 with TRBJ2-5; 8 bases agree with TRBD2. Judging by the DNA end, TRBJ2-7 fits better; the J call may be wrong. The CDR3 covers 12 residues. Looked up from germline, CDR1 is SQVTM and CDR2 is ANQGSEA. The CDR3 reads CSARGGSYEQYF. CDR3 coding DNA: TGCAGCGCTCGGGGGGGCTCCTACGAGCAGTACTTC.

This clonotype was detected only a few times. The chain has TRBV6-4 and TRBJ1-2; D unresolved. The germline V and J ends were trimmed by 0 bases and 5 bases, with 4 bases remaining between them. There are 12 residues in the CDR3. Per germline, CDR1 MRHNA and CDR2 SNTAGT. CDR3 residues: CASSDSVYGYTF. Here the CDR3 DNA reads TGTGCCAGCAGTGACTCGGTGTATGGCTACACCTTC.

The chain carries TRBV11-2 and TRBJ1-5; possible D gene TRBD1, 6 bases. This CDR3 comprises 17 residues. Trimming shortened V by 5 bases and J by 2 bases, and 19 bases separated the two germline ends. Germline V gene lookup returns CDR1 SGHAT and CDR2 FQNNGV. The CDR3 protein is CASSNYGEGEGNQPQHF. Written as DNA, the CDR3 is TGTGCCAGCAGCAATTACGGGGAGGGGGAGGGCAATCAGCCCCAGCATTTT. Complete variable domain (other parts from reference TRBV11-2 and TRBJ1-5): EAGVAQSPRYKIIEKRQSVAFWCNPISGHATLYWYQQILGQGPKLLIQFQNNGVVDDSQLPKDRFSAERLKGVDSTLKIQPAKLEDSAVYLCASSNYGEGEGNQPQHFGDGTRLSIL.

This clonotype showed up just a few times. V and J are TRBV6-2 or TRBV6-3 and TRBJ2-3, with 12 bases that match TRBD2. This CDR3 region has 16 residues. J gave up 1 base and V 5 bases, and 4 bases lay outside the gene matches. In germline, CDR1 is MNHEY, CDR2 SVGEGT. CDR3 sequence (DNA): TGTGCCAGCAGTACGCGACTAGCGGGGGGCACAGATACGCAGTATTTT. This encodes CASSTRLAGGTDTQYF.

J is TRBJ1-6 and V is TRBV5-1; D gene uncertain. This CDR3 spans 17 amino acids. V lost 0 bases to trimming and J lost 7 bases, with 17 bases between them. Germline-derived CDR1 and CDR2 are SGHRS and YFSETQ. CDR3 in amino acids: CASSLVTTPGSNSPLHF. In DNA form, the CDR3 reads TGCGCCAGCAGCTTGGTTACTACGCCGGGCTCCAATTCACCCCTCCACTTT.

The chain has TRBV5-1 and TRBJ2-5; TRBD2 matches 14 bases. Germline-derived CDR1 and CDR2 are SGHRS and YFSETQ. Trimming took 4 bases from V and 9 from J; bases not matched to a gene: 11. CDR3 length equals 16 residues. CDR3 in DNA: TGCGCCAGCAGCCTTTCGACTAGCGGGAGGGTGGTGGCCCAGTACTTC. Translated, it gives CASSLSTSGRVVAQYF. The whole variable domain, filled in from reference TRBV5-1 and TRBJ2-5, reads KAGVTQTPRYLIKTRGQQVTLSCSPISGHRSVSWYQQTPGQGLQFLFEYFSETQRNKGNFPGRFSGRQFSNSRSEMNVSTLELGDSALYLCASSLSTSGRVVAQYFGPGTRLLVL.

V usage is TRBV7-9 and J usage is TRBJ1-1, with D unclear. The CDR3 covers 13 residues. Trimming stripped 5 bases from V and 3 bases from J, with 10 bases between. Germline CDR1 is SEHNR and CDR2 is FQNEAQ (reference sequence). In DNA form, the CDR3 reads TGTGCCAGCAGCGCTATAGGTGACACTGAAGCTTTCTTT. Protein product: CASSAIGDTEAFF.

This clonotype was counted only a few times. V usage is TRBV5-6 and J usage is TRBJ2-4, with D perhaps matching TRBD2 (6 bases). This CDR3 comprises 19 residues. CDR1 and CDR2 (germline): SGHDT, YYEEEE. V lost 5 bases and J 0 bases, leaving 24 bases between the germline ends. CDR3 nucleotides: TGTGCCAGCAGTAGCGGAGAAGGCGGCTCCATTCTAGCCAAAAACATTCAGTACTTC. Protein: CASSSGEGGSILAKNIQYF.

Concerning this clonotype: At one end the junction does not follow the germline gene, possibly because of a read error. This chain connects TRBV9 to TRBJ2-5; TRBD2 aligns across 10 bases. The CDR3 is 18 residues long. CDR1 SGDLS and CDR2 YYNGEE come from the germline V gene. The CDR3 nucleotides are TGTGCCAGCAGCCCGCCCCCTCGGACTAGCGGTCACCAGGAGACCCAGTACTTC. Translation: CASSPPPRTSGHQETQYF. Drawing the rest from reference TRBV9 and TRBJ2-5, the complete variable domain is DSGVTQTPKHLITATGQRVTLRCSPRSGDLSVYWYQQSLDQGLQFLIQYYNGEERAKGNILERFSAQQFPDLHSELNLSSLELGDSALYFCASSPPPRTSGHQETQYFGPGTRLLVL.

This chain joins TRBV12-3 or TRBV12-4 and TRBJ2-3; D uncertain. CDR3 length equals 15 residues. V was pared by 6 bases and J by 3 bases, with 16 bases between. The CDR3 nucleotides are TGTGCCAGCAGCTCCCGGGCCTTAGGGACAGATACGCAGTATTTT. Amino acid sequence: CASSSRALGTDTQYF.

The chain uses TRBV27 and TRBJ1-5; 7 positions match TRBD1. This CDR3 contains 15 residues. V was clipped by 6 bases and J by 4 bases; unmatched bases: 9. Germline loops: CDR1 MNHEY, CDR2 SMNVEV (reference sequence). This chain's CDR3 is CASSDDREVNQPQHF. In nucleotides, the CDR3 is TGTGCCAGCAGCGACGACAGGGAGGTAAATCAGCCCCAGCATTTT.

The rearrangement links TRBV29-1 to TRBJ1-2, with D hard to call. Looked up from germline, CDR1 is SQVTM and CDR2 is ANQGSEA. V dropped 1 base and J dropped 6 bases, with 6 bases sitting between them. CDR3 length: 11 residues. The CDR3 DNA sequence: TGCAGCGTTGAAGTTCTAGATGGCTACACCTTC. Translating it yields CSVEVLDGYTF. The entire variable domain, with the rest obtained from reference TRBV29-1 and TRBJ1-2, is as follows: SAVISQKPSRDICQRGTSLTIQCQVDSQVTMMFWYRQQPGQSLTLIATANQGSEATYESGFVIDKFPISRPNLTFSTLTVSNMSPEDSSIYLCSVEVLDGYTFGSGTRLTVV.

This clonotype was detected only a few times. V is TRBV29-1 and J is TRBJ1-6, with 8 bases matching TRBD1. The germline V gene has CDR1 SQVTM and CDR2 ANQGSEA. CDR3 length: 15 amino acids. Unmatched junction bases numbered 10, after V lost 4 bases and J lost 8 bases. The chain's CDR3 is CSVVTSGTGYSPLHF. In DNA, the CDR3 is TGCAGCGTTGTCACCTCCGGGACAGGCTATTCACCCCTCCACTTT.

This clonotype appeared a few times. The chain recombines TRBV6-1 with TRBJ2-7, with 14 bases identical to TRBD2. The J call is in doubt because the DNA end fits TRBJ2-5 better. CDR1 is MNHNS, CDR2 SASEGT, per germline. The CDR3 spans 16 residues. The CDR3: CASRTSGGGLQETQYF. The CDR3 DNA reads TGTGCCAGCAGGACTAGCGGGGGGGGCCTCCAAGAGACCCAGTACTTC.

This clonotype came up a few times. The V gene is TRBV7-6, the J gene TRBJ1-4, with D uncertain. V lost 3 bases and J lost 7, with 12 bases in between. Germline CDR1 is SGHVS and CDR2 is FNYEAQ. This CDR3 is built from 14 residues. This CDR3 is CASSFLTQSEKLFF. The CDR3 nucleotides read TGTGCCAGCAGCTTTTTAACACAGTCTGAAAAACTGTTTTTT.

This clonotype was seen only once. The V gene is TRBV5-1, the J gene TRBJ2-7; D is unresolved. From germline, CDR1 is SGHRS and CDR2 YFSETQ. This CDR3 is built from 14 residues. Trimming took off 6 bases at V and 0 bases at J, with 13 bases between the two ends. CDR3 DNA: TGCGCCAGCACCCCCTTTACATCCTCCTACGAGCAGTACTTC. It translates to CASTPFTSSYEQYF.

The V and J genes are TRBV3-1 and TRBJ1-2; a possible D gene is TRBD1 (5 bases). Per the germline V gene, CDR1 is LGHDT and CDR2 is YNNKEL (reference sequence). The CDR3 extends over 14 amino acids. The germline V and J ends were trimmed by 4 bases and 4 bases, with 13 bases remaining between them. CDR3 sequence reads: CASSLIGTSYGYTF. Here the CDR3 DNA reads TGTGCCAGCAGCCTCATAGGGACCTCCTATGGCTACACCTTC.

The chain combines TRBV29-1 with TRBJ2-3; D ambiguous. Germline CDR1 SQVTM, CDR2 ANQGSEA. This CDR3 is 14 amino acids long. V was trimmed by 0 bases and J by 2 bases, leaving 9 bases between them. The CDR3 DNA follows: TGCAGCGTTGAAGATCTCAGGACCACAGATACGCAGTATTTT. As protein: CSVEDLRTTDTQYF.

The chain has TRBV2 and TRBJ2-5; possibly TRBD2 for D (5 bases). The CDR3 spans 14 residues. Germline V gene lookup returns CDR1 SNHLY and CDR2 FYNNEI. V was pared by 4 bases and J by 1 base, with 10 bases between. CDR3 in amino acids: CASSGGSSQETQYF. DNA of the CDR3: TGTGCCAGCAGTGGCGGGTCGAGCCAAGAGACCCAGTACTTC.

This clonotype has a handful of counts. This chain connects TRBV12-3 or TRBV12-4 to TRBJ1-5; no firm D call. Trimming took off 6 bases at V and 4 bases at J, with 4 bases between the two ends. The CDR3 runs to 11 residues. CDR3 in DNA: TGTGCCAGCAGCACTAATCAGCCCCAGCATTTT. Its translation is CASSTNQPQHF.

The chain uses TRBV6-2 or TRBV6-3 and TRBJ2-7; D perhaps matches TRBD2 (6 bases). The CDR3 spans 14 residues. V lost 2 bases and J lost 0, with 8 bases in between. CDR1 is MNHEY and CDR2 is SVGEGT in the germline V gene. The DNA of the CDR3 is TGTGCCAGCAGTTACGGGGACTTCTCCTACGAGCAGTACTTC. Amino acids: CASSYGDFSYEQYF.

The chain has TRBV6-5 and TRBJ2-3; TRBD2 agrees at 9 bases. Germline V gene lookup returns CDR1 MNHEY and CDR2 SVGAGI. Trimming took 2 bases from V and 2 from J; bases not matched to a gene: 5. CDR3 length: 16 amino acids. The CDR3 region is CASSYSSGSVTDTQYF. In DNA form, the CDR3 reads TGTGCCAGCAGTTACAGTAGCGGGAGCGTCACAGATACGCAGTATTTT.

The rearrangement joins TRBV9 to TRBJ1-2, with 12 bases matching TRBD1. V shed 3 bases and J 4 bases; nucleotides not matched to a gene: 10. In germline, CDR1 is SGDLS, CDR2 YYNGEE. The CDR3 covers 17 residues. As DNA, the CDR3 is TGTGCCAGCAGCGCTAGGATGGGACAGGGGGCTTTCTATGGCTACACCTTC. Its protein is CASSARMGQGAFYGYTF.

The rearrangement joins TRBV7-6 to TRBJ2-7; 9 bases are a match to TRBD2. Germline CDR1 is SGHVS and CDR2 is FNYEAQ. With V trimmed by 2 bases and J by 3 bases, 11 bases remained unmatched. The CDR3 is made up of 17 amino acids. DNA of the CDR3: TGTGCCAGCAGCTTATCCCCCCCTAGCGGGACCGACTACGAGCAGTACTTC. This gives the protein CASSLSPPSGTDYEQYF.